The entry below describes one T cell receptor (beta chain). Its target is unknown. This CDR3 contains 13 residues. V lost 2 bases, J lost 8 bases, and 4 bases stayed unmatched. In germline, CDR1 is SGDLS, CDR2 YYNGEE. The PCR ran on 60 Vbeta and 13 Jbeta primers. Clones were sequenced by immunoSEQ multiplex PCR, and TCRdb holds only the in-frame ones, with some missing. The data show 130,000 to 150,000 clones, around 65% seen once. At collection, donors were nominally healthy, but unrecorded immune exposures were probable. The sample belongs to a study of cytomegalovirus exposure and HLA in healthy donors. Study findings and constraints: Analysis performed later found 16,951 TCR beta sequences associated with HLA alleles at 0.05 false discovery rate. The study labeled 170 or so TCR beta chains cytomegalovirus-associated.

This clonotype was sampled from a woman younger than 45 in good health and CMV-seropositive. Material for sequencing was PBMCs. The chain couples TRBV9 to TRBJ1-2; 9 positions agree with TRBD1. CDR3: CASSVSTGGGYTF. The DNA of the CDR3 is TGTGCCAGCAGCGTGTCGACAGGGGGGGGCTACACCTTC.